Listed here are 20 T cell receptor beta chains from one sample, sequenced in a study of blood T cell repertoires in COVID-19. Measured with immunoSEQ multiplex PCR; TCRdb has only the in-frame clones, and not every one. The sample lists over 200,000 clones, more than 70% occurring once. Sequencing was done on a sample of peripheral blood. The source of these receptors is an elderly man with acute or convalescent COVID-19.

The V gene is TRBV5-3, the J gene TRBJ1-5; 7 nucleotides line up with TRBD1. TRBV5-3 is marked as an open reading frame, function uncertain. After removal of 5 bases from V and 1 base from J, the junction contained 9 bases not matched to a gene. The CDR3 has 16 residues. In nucleotides, the CDR3 is TGTGCCAGAAGGTTTCCGCAGGGGGTCAGCAATCAGCCCCAGCATTTT. This encodes CARRFPQGVSNQPQHF.

V and J are TRBV11-3 and TRBJ2-1; TRBD2 matches at 12 bases. Germline values: CDR1 SGHNT, CDR2 YENEEA. With V trimmed by 1 base and J by 6 bases, 4 bases remained unmatched. CDR3 length equals 16 residues. The CDR3 DNA follows: TGTGCCAGCAGCTTAGGGACTAGCGGGATCGGCAATGAGCAGTTCTTC. This encodes CASSLGTSGIGNEQFF.

The chain is built from TRBV25-1 and TRBJ2-5, with TRBD2 identical over 8 bases. The length of the CDR3 is 17 residues. Unmatched junction bases numbered 17, after V lost 6 bases and J lost 5 bases. Germline CDR1 and CDR2: MGHDK and SYGVNS. CDR3 DNA sequence: TGTGCCAGCAGCGACCTCGGCCCAGCGGGAGTGGGGGAGACCCAGTACTTC. Translating it yields CASSDLGPAGVGETQYF.

The chain recombines TRBV9 with TRBJ2-5, with TRBD2 matching over 11 bases. CDR3 length: 15 residues. The V segment lost 0 bases and the J segment 3 bases; nucleotides outside the gene matches: 1. Germline CDR1 is SGDLS and CDR2 is YYNGEE. The CDR3 DNA sequence: TGTGCCAGCAGCGTAGGACTAGCGGGGAAAGAGACCCAGTACTTC. This gives the protein CASSVGLAGKETQYF.

The rearrangement uses TRBV6-2 or TRBV6-3 and TRBJ2-3; 8 bases line up with TRBD1. The CDR3 length is 16 residues. Germline loops: CDR1 MNHEY, CDR2 SVGEGT. The V gene end was trimmed by 2 bases and the J gene end by 4 bases; junction bases not matched to a gene: 8. CDR3 coding DNA: TGTGCCAGCAGTTACGTCACAGGGGGTCGGGCAGATACGCAGTATTTT. It codes for CASSYVTGGRADTQYF.

The rearrangement joins TRBV5-4 to TRBJ1-2; D remains ambiguous. CDR1 is SGHNT and CDR2 is YYREEE in the germline V gene (reference sequence). This CDR3 spans 14 amino acids. V gave up 0 bases and J gave up 2 bases, with 8 bases separating them. CDR3 loop: CASSLDRYNYGYTF. As DNA, the CDR3 is TGTGCCAGCAGCTTGGACAGATACAACTATGGCTACACCTTC.

The chain has TRBV2 and TRBJ1-5; D is possibly TRBD1 (6 bases). Trimming shortened V by 4 bases and J by 3 bases, and 13 bases separated the two germline ends. Germline lookup yields CDR1 SNHLY and CDR2 FYNNEI. This CDR3 has 15 amino acids. Here the CDR3 DNA reads TGTGCCAGCAGTGTATTAGGACAGAACAATCAGCCCCAGCATTTT. This encodes CASSVLGQNNQPQHF.

The chain links TRBV5-8 to TRBJ2-4; D may be TRBD1 (5 bases). The germline CDR1 and CDR2 sequences are SGHTS and YDEGEE. CDR3 length equals 15 residues. V lost 0 bases and J 6 bases, leaving 13 bases between the germline ends. Here the CDR3 reads CASSLEVRRGNIQYF. The DNA of the CDR3 is TGTGCCAGCAGCTTGGAGGTTCGAAGGGGAAACATTCAGTACTTC.

The rearrangement joins TRBV6-5 to TRBJ1-6, with 10 bases lining up with TRBD1. The J segment lost 11 bases and the V segment lost 5 bases, leaving 6 bases of the junction unmatched. The CDR3 consists of 14 residues. Germline V gene data show CDR1 as MNHEY and CDR2 as SVGAGI. CDR3 amino acids: CASSPGQGFTPLHF. The CDR3 DNA follows: TGTGCCAGCAGTCCGGGACAGGGGTTCACACCCCTCCACTTT.

CDR3 in amino acids: CASSLDGGPYGYTF. The DNA for the CDR3 is TGTGCCAGCAGCTTAGACGGGGGTCCCTATGGCTACACCTTC. This chain joins TRBV11-2 and TRBJ1-2; perhaps TRBD1 as D (5 bases). This CDR3 has 14 amino acids. Germline CDR1 and CDR2: SGHAT and FQNNGV. Trimming cost V 0 bases and J 4 bases, with 9 bases left between them.

This clone was seen more than once but under ten times. The V and J genes are TRBV9 and TRBJ1-2; the match to TRBD1 covers 7 bases. J gave up 8 bases and V 5 bases, and 9 bases lay outside the gene matches. CDR1 and CDR2 from the germline V gene are SGDLS and YYNGEE. The CDR3 consists of 13 residues. CDR3 protein: CASSGQVIGGYTF. DNA for the CDR3: TGTGCCAGCAGTGGACAGGTGATTGGGGGCTACACCTTC.

The chain joins TRBV7-2 to TRBJ2-2, with 9 bases aligning to TRBD2. CDR3 length equals 14 residues. Germline CDR1 is SGHTA and CDR2 is FQGNSA. V lost 8 bases and J lost 4; bases outside the gene matches: 5. CDR3 bases: TGTGCCAGCGAGCGGGGGGCTATCACCGGGGAGCTGTTTTTT. This gives the protein CASERGAITGELFF. Supplemented by reference TRBV7-2 and TRBJ2-2, the full variable domain reads GAGVSQSPSNKVTEKGKDVELRCDPISGHTALYWYRQSLGQGLEFLIYFQGNSAPDKSGLPSDRFSAERTGGSVSTLTIQRTQQEDSAVYLCASERGAITGELFFGEGSRLTVL.

The chain is built from TRBV15 and TRBJ1-3; TRBD1 aligns across 9 bases. The CDR3 runs to 17 residues. J gave up 8 bases and V 0 bases, and 11 bases lay outside the gene matches. CDR1 is LNHNV, CDR2 YYDKDF, per germline (reference sequence). The DNA for the CDR3 is TGTGCCACCAGCAGAGATGCACAGGGGGCCCTCAGGGACACCATATATTTT. This translates into CATSRDAQGALRDTIYF.

The chain couples TRBV28 to TRBJ2-1; D call uncertain. The ends were cut back, 6 bases at V and 5 bases at J, with 5 bases in the middle. This CDR3 is 11 amino acids long. The V gene's germline CDR1 is MDHEN and CDR2 SYDVKM. The CDR3 reads CASRRNNEQFF. The DNA for the CDR3 is TGTGCCAGCAGGCGGAACAATGAGCAGTTCTTC.

J is TRBJ2-1 and V is TRBV27; TRBD2 matches at 14 bases. V was clipped by 5 bases and J by 4 bases; unmatched bases: 7. The germline gives CDR1 MNHEY, CDR2 SMNVEV (reference sequence). The CDR3 sequence is 17 residues long. CDR3 sequence: CASSPRWTSGGYNEQFF. The CDR3 coding sequence is TGTGCCAGCAGTCCCCGATGGACTAGCGGGGGGTACAATGAGCAGTTCTTC.

The table lists this clone with a few counts. The V call is TRBV4-2, the J call TRBJ2-5, with TRBD2 matching 9 bases. V dropped 0 bases and J dropped 5; count of bases not matched to a gene: 7. The CDR3 is 16 amino acids. In germline, CDR1 is LGHNA, CDR2 YNFKEQ. In nucleotides, the CDR3 is TGTGCCAGCAGCCAAGAACGTGCGGGGGGGGCGGAGACCCAGTACTTC. As protein: CASSQERAGGAETQYF.

In nucleotides, the CDR3 is TGTGCCAGCAGTCCGTGGCAGGGGGCATTTGGCTACACCTTC. Its protein product is CASSPWQGAFGYTF. The V and J genes are TRBV6-5 and TRBJ1-2; the match to TRBD1 covers 8 bases. CDR3 length equals 14 residues. The junction had 9 bases not matched to a gene; V was cut back by 5 bases and J by 7 bases. Germline-derived CDR1 and CDR2 are MNHEY and SVGAGI.

This clone was counted only a few times. The chain carries TRBV3-1 (or the pseudogene TRBV3-2) and TRBJ2-7, with 9 positions matching TRBD2. The V gene end was trimmed by 0 bases and the J gene end by 3 bases; junction bases not matched to a gene: 9. The CDR3 spans 17 residues. The V gene's germline CDR1 is LGHDT and CDR2 YNNKEL (reference sequence). In DNA form, the CDR3 reads TGTGCCAGCAGCCAAGATATGGAGTTAGCGGGAGTCTACGAGCAGTACTTC. Its protein is CASSQDMELAGVYEQYF.

In its sample, this clone was seen once. Different DNA sequences within this sample yield the same CDR3. The rearrangement links TRBV3-1 (or the pseudogene TRBV3-2) to TRBJ2-1, with D maybe TRBD2 (6 bases). Germline values: CDR1 LGHDT, CDR2 YNNKEL (reference sequence). Trimming removed 3 bases from V and 5 bases from J, with 11 bases in between. The CDR3 has 14 residues. Here the CDR3 reads CASSQRGADNEQFF. In nucleotides, the CDR3 is TGTGCCAGCAGCCAGCGGGGAGCAGACAATGAGCAGTTCTTC.

This clone was seen a few times. The chain combines TRBV7-2 with TRBJ2-2; TRBD2 might be the D (6 bases). The CDR3 totals 16 residues. V lost 5 bases and J lost 6, with 19 bases in between. In germline, CDR1 is SGHTA, CDR2 FQGNSA. CDR3 DNA sequence: TGTGCCAGCAGCCCATCGACTAGTATTTGGGCCGGGGAGCTGTTTTTT. Translation gives CASSPSTSIWAGELFF.